A selection of T cell receptor beta chains follows, all from one sample in a study of cytomegalovirus exposure and HLA in healthy donors. Produced via immunoSEQ multiplex PCR; TCRdb's table is partial and in-frame only. Here the sample spans roughly 150,000 clones, over 75% being singletons. The sequenced sample consisted of PBMCs. Every receptor here comes from a male donor in good health and CMV-seronegative. The CDR3 runs from the conserved cysteine through the conserved F or W. Fields, in order: V gene, D gene, J gene, clone size, CDR3 DNA, CDR3 protein. The D gene is left open where the match is weak. Rows may omit the clone size; those that give it use once, few, many or a size class.

v_gene: TRBV5-5
d_gene: TRBD1
j_gene: TRBJ1-2
abundance: NA
CDR3nt: TGTGCCAGCAGCCCACCTGACAGGGGGAATTTTGGCTACACCTTC
CDR3aa: CASSPPDRGNFGYTF

v_gene: TRBV7-9
d_gene: NA
j_gene: TRBJ2-5
abundance: NA
CDR3nt: TGTGCCAGCAGCTCGCCTTCCTTGCGGGAGACCCAGTACTTC
CDR3aa: CASSSPSLRETQYF

v_gene: TRBV6-5
d_gene: NA
j_gene: TRBJ1-2
abundance: NA
CDR3nt: TGTGCCAGCAGTCACAACCCGCAGGGTAGTGGCTACACCTTC
CDR3aa: CASSHNPQGSGYTF

v_gene: TRBV9
d_gene: TRBD1
j_gene: TRBJ1-4
abundance: few
CDR3nt: TGTGCCAGCAGCGCAAGACAGGGGGCTAATGAAAAACTGTTTTTT
CDR3aa: CASSARQGANEKLFF

v_gene: TRBV11-1
d_gene: NA
j_gene: TRBJ2-7
abundance: NA
CDR3nt: TGTGCCAGCAGCTTAGAGCTGATCTCCTACGAGCAGTACTTC
CDR3aa: CASSLELISYEQYF

v_gene: TRBV6-4
d_gene: NA
j_gene: TRBJ1-6
abundance: few
CDR3nt: TGTGCCAGCAGTGACTCCACGCAGGGTTCACCCCTCCACTTT
CDR3aa: CASSDSTQGSPLHF

v_gene: TRBV5-4
d_gene: NA
j_gene: TRBJ2-1
abundance: NA
CDR3nt: TGTGCCAGCAGGGGCGGGACCTTGAGGTACGATGAGCAGTTCTTC
CDR3aa: CASRGGTLRYDEQFF

v_gene: TRBV19
d_gene: NA
j_gene: TRBJ1-2
abundance: NA
CDR3nt: TGTGCCAGTAGTAGATCTACAGGGAATTGGGACTATGGCTACACCTTC
CDR3aa: CASSRSTGNWDYGYTF

v_gene: TRBV6-6
d_gene: TRBD1
j_gene: TRBJ1-2
abundance: few
CDR3nt: TGTGCCAGCAGTCCCTCCGGGACAGGGAAAAGTGGCTACACCTTC
CDR3aa: CASSPSGTGKSGYTF

v_gene: TRBV30
d_gene: NA
j_gene: TRBJ2-7
abundance: NA
CDR3nt: TGTGCCTGGAGTCAGGGGGGCCACGAGCAGTACTTC
CDR3aa: CAWSQGGHEQYF

v_gene: TRBV5-6
d_gene: TRBD1
j_gene: TRBJ2-3
abundance: NA
CDR3nt: TGTGCCAGCAGCCAATTGTGGGACAGGACCACAGATACGCAGTATTTT
CDR3aa: CASSQLWDRTTDTQYF

v_gene: TRBV5-4
d_gene: TRBD1
j_gene: TRBJ2-7
abundance: NA
CDR3nt: TGTGCCAGCAGCTCCCAAAACAGGGGATCCTACGAGCAGTACTTC
CDR3aa: CASSSQNRGSYEQYF

v_gene: TRBV6-5
d_gene: TRBD1
j_gene: TRBJ1-2
abundance: NA
CDR3nt: TGTGCCAGCAGTTACTCGCGACAGGGGGTTAACTATGGCTACACCTTC
CDR3aa: CASSYSRQGVNYGYTF

v_gene: TRBV5-6
d_gene: NA
j_gene: TRBJ2-5
abundance: once
CDR3nt: TGTGCCAGCAGTTTGGGGACATCTCAAGAGACCCAGTACTTC
CDR3aa: CASSLGTSQETQYF

v_gene: TRBV5-1
d_gene: NA
j_gene: TRBJ2-6
abundance: NA
CDR3nt: TGCGCCAGCAGCTTGGTCCCACGGTCTGGGGCCAACGTCCTGACTTTC
CDR3aa: CASSLVPRSGANVLTF

v_gene: TRBV27
d_gene: TRBD1
j_gene: TRBJ2-5
abundance: NA
CDR3nt: TGTGCCAGCAGCCGGGACAGGCGGAGTCAAGAGACCCAGTACTTC
CDR3aa: CASSRDRRSQETQYF

v_gene: TRBV5-5
d_gene: NA
j_gene: TRBJ2-7
abundance: few
CDR3nt: TGTGCCAGCAGCCTGACCAGGGGTGGTTCTCGGGACGAGCAGTACTTC
CDR3aa: CASSLTRGGSRDEQYF

v_gene: TRBV20-1
d_gene: NA
j_gene: TRBJ1-2
abundance: NA
CDR3nt: TGCAGTGCACGACAGGTTGACGACACCTTC
CDR3aa: CSARQVDDTF

v_gene: TRBV23-1
d_gene: NA
j_gene: TRBJ1-2
abundance: NA
CDR3nt: TGCGCCAGCAGTCAATCGACACTCAGCGGTTATGGCTACACCTTC
CDR3aa: CASSQSTLSGYGYTF

v_gene: TRBV6-1
d_gene: NA
j_gene: TRBJ1-1
abundance: few
CDR3nt: TGTGCCAGCAGTCCCCAACAGGGTTCGGCCACTGAAGCTTTCTTT
CDR3aa: CASSPQQGSATEAFF

v_gene: TRBV21-1
d_gene: NA
j_gene: TRBJ1-5
abundance: NA
CDR3nt: TGTGCAGCAGGGCAGAGTCAGCCCCAGCATTTT
CDR3aa: CAAGQSQPQHF

v_gene: TRBV6-6
d_gene: NA
j_gene: TRBJ1-1
abundance: NA
CDR3nt: TGTGCCAGCAGTTACACGGGGAAGAACACTGAAGCTTTCTTT
CDR3aa: CASSYTGKNTEAFF

v_gene: TRBV30
d_gene: TRBD2
j_gene: TRBJ2-1
abundance: NA
CDR3nt: TGTGCCTGGAGTGTACTGGGGCGGGGGGCCGGGGGACAAGGGCAGTTCTTC
CDR3aa: CAWSVLGRGAGGQGQFF

v_gene: TRBV19
d_gene: NA
j_gene: TRBJ1-2
abundance: NA
CDR3nt: TGTGCCAGTCGGAGTACAGGGTCTTCTCTAAGCTATGGCTACACCTTC
CDR3aa: CASRSTGSSLSYGYTF

v_gene: TRBV10-3
d_gene: NA
j_gene: TRBJ1-3
abundance: NA
CDR3nt: TGTGCCATCCGACGCGAGGGCTCTGGAAACACCATATATTTT
CDR3aa: CAIRREGSGNTIYF

v_gene: TRBV5-1
d_gene: NA
j_gene: TRBJ1-4
abundance: NA
CDR3nt: TGCGCCAGCAGCCCCTGGGGGGGGCAGAGTAATGAAAAACTGTTTTTT
CDR3aa: CASSPWGGQSNEKLFF

v_gene: TRBV5-1
d_gene: NA
j_gene: TRBJ1-2
abundance: NA
CDR3nt: TGCGCCAGCAGCTTGAGGCGGATCTATGGCTACACCTTC
CDR3aa: CASSLRRIYGYTF

v_gene: TRBV20-1
d_gene: TRBD1
j_gene: TRBJ1-2
abundance: NA
CDR3nt: TGCAGTGCTACAGACAGGGATGGCTACACCTTC
CDR3aa: CSATDRDGYTF

v_gene: TRBV7-9
d_gene: TRBD1
j_gene: TRBJ2-3
abundance: NA
CDR3nt: TGTGCCAGCAGCTTAGGGACAGGGGGCGATACGCAGTATTTT
CDR3aa: CASSLGTGGDTQYF

v_gene: TRBV29-1
d_gene: NA
j_gene: TRBJ1-1
abundance: NA
CDR3nt: TGCAGCGTTGACTGGAACACTGAAGCTTTCTTT
CDR3aa: CSVDWNTEAFF

v_gene: TRBV19
d_gene: TRBD1
j_gene: TRBJ1-5
abundance: NA
CDR3nt: TGTGCCAGTAGTACTACAGGGGCGGTTTATCAGCCCCAGCATTTT
CDR3aa: CASSTTGAVYQPQHF

v_gene: TRBV11-2
d_gene: NA
j_gene: TRBJ2-2
abundance: few
CDR3nt: TGTGCCAGCAGCTTAGTTAGCAGGGGGAACACCGGGGAGCTGTTTTTT
CDR3aa: CASSLVSRGNTGELFF

v_gene: TRBV19
d_gene: TRBD1
j_gene: TRBJ2-7
abundance: NA
CDR3nt: TGTGCCAGTAGTATCGGACAGGGCGGCTCCTACGAGCAGTACTTC
CDR3aa: CASSIGQGGSYEQYF

v_gene: TRBV19
d_gene: NA
j_gene: TRBJ1-2
abundance: NA
CDR3nt: TGTGCCAGTAGTATAGATTGGCAGGGGACATATGGCTACACCTTC
CDR3aa: CASSIDWQGTYGYTF

v_gene: TRBV5-6
d_gene: TRBD1
j_gene: TRBJ1-2
abundance: NA
CDR3nt: TGTGCCAGCAATCCGGACAGGGGAAACTATGGCTACACCTTC
CDR3aa: CASNPDRGNYGYTF

v_gene: TRBV19
d_gene: NA
j_gene: TRBJ2-6
abundance: NA
CDR3nt: TGTGCCAGTAGTATAGCCAACACGGGCTCTGGGGCCAACGTCCTGACTTTC
CDR3aa: CASSIANTGSGANVLTF

v_gene: TRBV10-3
d_gene: NA
j_gene: TRBJ2-1
abundance: NA
CDR3nt: TGTGCCATCAGTGCTGGGGCCAAGGAATCCTCCTACAATGAGCAGTTCTTC
CDR3aa: CAISAGAKESSYNEQFF

v_gene: TRBV27
d_gene: NA
j_gene: TRBJ2-3
abundance: NA
CDR3nt: TGTGCCAGCGGAGCGGGCACAGATACGCAGTATTTT
CDR3aa: CASGAGTDTQYF

v_gene: TRBV7-8
d_gene: NA
j_gene: TRBJ1-5
abundance: once
CDR3nt: TGTGCCAGCAGCTTAGAGGGAGGGCGAGATCAGCCCCAGCATTTT
CDR3aa: CASSLEGGRDQPQHF